This TCR beta chain derives from a study of patients and donors after allogeneic stem cell transplantation. CDR1 SEHNR and CDR2 FQNEAQ come from the germline V gene (reference sequence). The CDR3 is 13 residues long. V was trimmed by 1 base and J by 5 bases, leaving 8 bases between them. TCRdb analysed the RT-PCR reads with MiXCR anew, one entry per CDR3 protein. The profile shows 400,000 to 450,000 distinct CDR3 sequences, approximately 16% of them singletons. This receptor was obtained from a human donor who was either an allogeneic HSCT recipient or a stem cell or donor lymphocyte infusion donor (not recorded which). It is not recorded whose cells these are; they may come from a transplant donor. The V gene is TRBV7-9, the J gene TRBJ1-1; D ambiguous. The sequencing sample was made of blood, either unsorted or a sorted T cell fraction (not recorded which). CDR3 DNA: TGTGCCAGCAGCTTAGACCCTCGGACTGAAGCTTTCTTT. As protein: CASSLDPRTEAFF.